A selection of T cell receptor beta chains follows, all from one sample in a study of T cells in Graves' hyperthyroidism and ophthalmopathy. TCRdb passed the multiplex PCR reads through MiXCR, listing each CDR3 protein once. The sample lists hundreds of thousands of distinct CDR3 sequences; roughly 16% were seen once. What was sequenced was blood. All receptors derive from a woman in her 40s with Graves' ophthalmopathy. The CDR3 runs from the conserved cysteine through the conserved F or W. Fields, in order: CDR3 length, V gene, D gene, clone size, J gene, CDR3 protein, CDR3 DNA. The D gene is left open where the match is weak. Not all rows give a size; the values are once, few, many and, for expanded clones, a class.

15	TRBV2	TRBD1	many	TRBJ2-7	CASSVGTGGAYEQYF	TGTGCCAGCAGTGTGGGGACAGGGGGGGCCTACGAGCAGTACTTC
17	TRBV6-1	-	many	TRBJ1-6	CASSDPTGSSYNSPLHF	TGTGCCAGCAGTGACCCTACGGGGAGCTCCTATAATTCACCCCTCCACTTT
11	TRBV6-1	-	-	TRBJ2-7	CASMGIREQYF	TGTGCCAGCATGGGTATCCGCGAGCAGTACTTC
13	TRBV27	-	many	TRBJ2-1	CASSRKGSGEQFF	TGTGCCAGCAGTCGAAAGGGGTCCGGTGAGCAGTTCTTC
15	TRBV12-3/TRBV12-4	-	many	TRBJ2-6	CASSPTDSGANVLTF	TGTGCCAGCAGTCCTACAGACTCTGGGGCCAACGTCCTGACTTTC
16	TRBV6-5	-	-	TRBJ1-3	CASSYEPLGAGNTIYF	TGTGCCAGCAGTTACGAGCCACTCGGGGCTGGAAACACCATATATTTT
15	TRBV13	TRBD2	many	TRBJ2-3	CASSSKREVTDTQYF	TGTGCCAGCAGCTCCAAGCGGGAGGTGACAGATACGCAGTATTTT
14	TRBV6-1	-	few	TRBJ1-3	CASKGQTSGNTIYF	TGTGCCAGCAAGGGGCAGACCTCTGGAAACACCATATATTTT
14	TRBV12-3/TRBV12-4	-	-	TRBJ2-5	CASSSNTIQETQYF	TGTGCCAGCAGTTCGAACACCATCCAAGAGACCCAGTACTTC
18	TRBV12-3/TRBV12-4	TRBD1	many	TRBJ1-5	CASSLAGPRTGFHQPQHF	TGTGCCAGCAGTTTAGCGGGACCTAGGACAGGGTTTCATCAGCCCCAGCATTTT
13	TRBV20-1	-	-	TRBJ1-5	CSANQEAAQPQHF	TGCAGTGCTAACCAGGAGGCTGCTCAGCCCCAGCATTTT
15	TRBV5-1	-	many	TRBJ1-1	CASSLTVMGHTEAFF	TGCGCCAGCAGCTTAACCGTCATGGGGCACACTGAAGCTTTCTTT
14	TRBV3-1	-	-	TRBJ1-1	CASSLSPMNTEAFF	TGTGCCAGCAGCCTAAGCCCCATGAACACTGAAGCTTTCTTT
17	TRBV13	TRBD2	-	TRBJ2-7	CASSLARTSGRTYEQYF	TGTGCCAGCAGCTTAGCCAGGACTAGCGGGAGAACCTACGAGCAGTACTTC
16	TRBV13	TRBD1	many	TRBJ2-5	CASSSYGTGGTKTQYF	TGTGCCAGCAGCTCCTACGGGACAGGGGGCACCAAGACCCAGTACTTC
14	TRBV7-9	TRBD1	few	TRBJ1-6	CASSPNRGDSPLHF	TGTGCCAGCAGTCCGAACAGGGGTGACTCACCCCTCCACTTT